The present TCR beta chain was sequenced within a study of blood T cell repertoires in COVID-19. Study context: Samples came from the United States, Italy and Spain, spanning acute and convalescent COVID-19.

The germline V and J ends were trimmed by 0 bases and 4 bases, with 12 bases remaining between them. The CDR3 runs 15 residues. Per germline, CDR1 SGHRS and CDR2 YFSETQ. Assay: immunoSEQ multiplex PCR; the TCRdb copy retains only in-frame clones and omits some. The sample shows 150,000 to 200,000 clones, about four fifths of them seen only once. V gene TRBV5-1 combines with J gene TRBJ2-3, with TRBD2 as a possible D gene (6 bases). The receptor comes from a man aged 50 to 59 who had recovered from COVID-19. The sequenced sample was PBMCs or T cells enriched from blood (not recorded which). CDR3 nucleotides: TGCGCCAGCAGCTTGGACGGGAGAAGGTCAGATACGCAGTATTTT. Translating gives CASSLDGRRSDTQYF.